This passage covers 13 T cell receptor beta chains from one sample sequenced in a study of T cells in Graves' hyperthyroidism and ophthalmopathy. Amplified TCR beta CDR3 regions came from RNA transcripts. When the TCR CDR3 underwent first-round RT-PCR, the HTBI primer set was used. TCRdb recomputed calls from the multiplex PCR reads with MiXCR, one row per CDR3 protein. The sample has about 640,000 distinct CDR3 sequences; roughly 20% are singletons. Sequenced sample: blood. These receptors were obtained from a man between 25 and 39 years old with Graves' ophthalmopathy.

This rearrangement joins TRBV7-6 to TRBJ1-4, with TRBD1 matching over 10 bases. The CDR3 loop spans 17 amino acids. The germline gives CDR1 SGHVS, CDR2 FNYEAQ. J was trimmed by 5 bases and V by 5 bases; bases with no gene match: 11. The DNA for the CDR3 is TGTGCCAGCAGCCCGCAGGGGACAGGGGTTGGCAATGAAAAACTGTTTTTT. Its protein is CASSPQGTGVGNEKLFF.

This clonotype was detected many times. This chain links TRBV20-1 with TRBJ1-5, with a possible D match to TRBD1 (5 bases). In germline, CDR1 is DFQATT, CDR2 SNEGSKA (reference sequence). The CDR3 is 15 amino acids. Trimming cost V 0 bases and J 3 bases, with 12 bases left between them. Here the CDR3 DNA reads TGCAGTGCTAGAGATCCGGGAGGGGACAATCAGCCCCAGCATTTT. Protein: CSARDPGGDNQPQHF.

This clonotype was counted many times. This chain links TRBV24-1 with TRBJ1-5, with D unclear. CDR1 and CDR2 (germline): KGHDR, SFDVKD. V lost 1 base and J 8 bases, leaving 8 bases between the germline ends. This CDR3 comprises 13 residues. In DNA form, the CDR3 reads TGTGCCACCAGTGATTTTGGGCAGGAGCCCCAGCATTTT. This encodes CATSDFGQEPQHF.

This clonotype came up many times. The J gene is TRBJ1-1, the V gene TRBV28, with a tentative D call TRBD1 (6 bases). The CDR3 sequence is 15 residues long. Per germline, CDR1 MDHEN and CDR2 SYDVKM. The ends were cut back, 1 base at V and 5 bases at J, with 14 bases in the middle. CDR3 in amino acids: CASSLFRGAKTEAFF. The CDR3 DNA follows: TGTGCCAGCAGTTTATTTCGGGGGGCGAAGACTGAAGCTTTCTTT.

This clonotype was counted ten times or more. CDR3 loop: CSASQRAPLSNEQFF. CDR3 nucleotides: TGCAGTGCTAGCCAACGGGCCCCTTTAAGCAATGAGCAGTTCTTC. The chain is built from TRBV20-1 and TRBJ2-1; D unresolved. Germline values: CDR1 DFQATT, CDR2 SNEGSKA (reference sequence). The CDR3 has 15 amino acids. The V gene lost 3 bases and the J gene lost 6 bases, with 18 bases spanning the gap.

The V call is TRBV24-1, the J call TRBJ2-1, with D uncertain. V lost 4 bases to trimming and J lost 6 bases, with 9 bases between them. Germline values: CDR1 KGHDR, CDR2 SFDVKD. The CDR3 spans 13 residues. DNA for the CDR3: TGTGCCACCAGTGACCCCCCACGCAATGAGCAGTTCTTC. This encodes CATSDPPRNEQFF.

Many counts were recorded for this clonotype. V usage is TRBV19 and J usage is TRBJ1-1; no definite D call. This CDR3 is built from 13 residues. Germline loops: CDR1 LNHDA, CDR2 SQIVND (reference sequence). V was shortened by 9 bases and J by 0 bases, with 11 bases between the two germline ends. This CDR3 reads CASSIQLNTEAFF. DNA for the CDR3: TGTGCCAGCAGCATACAGCTGAACACTGAAGCTTTCTTT.

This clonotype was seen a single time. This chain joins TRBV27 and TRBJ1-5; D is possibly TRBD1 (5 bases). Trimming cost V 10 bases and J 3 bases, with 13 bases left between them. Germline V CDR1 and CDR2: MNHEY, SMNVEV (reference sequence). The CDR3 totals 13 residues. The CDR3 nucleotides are TGTGCCATCGCCGGGGGGGTCAATCAGCCCCAGCATTTT. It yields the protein CAIAGGVNQPQHF.

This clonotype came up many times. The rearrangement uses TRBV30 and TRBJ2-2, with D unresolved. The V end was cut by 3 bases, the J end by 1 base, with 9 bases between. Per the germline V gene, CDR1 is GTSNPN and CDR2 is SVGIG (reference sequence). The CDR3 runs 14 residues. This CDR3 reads CAWRPTVNTGELFF. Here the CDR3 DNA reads TGTGCCTGGAGACCGACTGTGAACACCGGGGAGCTGTTTTTT.

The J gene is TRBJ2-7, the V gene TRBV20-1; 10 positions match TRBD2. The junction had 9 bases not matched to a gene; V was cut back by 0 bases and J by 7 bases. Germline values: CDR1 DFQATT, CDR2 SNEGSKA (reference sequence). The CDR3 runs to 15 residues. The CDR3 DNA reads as TGCAGTGCTAGAGATGGCCTAGCGGGAGCTCGGGAGCAGTACTTC. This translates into CSARDGLAGAREQYF.

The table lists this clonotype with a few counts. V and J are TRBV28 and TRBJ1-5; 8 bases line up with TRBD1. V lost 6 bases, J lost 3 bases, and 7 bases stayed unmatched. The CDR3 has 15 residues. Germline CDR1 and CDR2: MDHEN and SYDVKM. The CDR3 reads CASSQGQGANQPQHF. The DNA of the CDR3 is TGTGCCAGCAGCCAAGGACAGGGAGCCAATCAGCCCCAGCATTTT.

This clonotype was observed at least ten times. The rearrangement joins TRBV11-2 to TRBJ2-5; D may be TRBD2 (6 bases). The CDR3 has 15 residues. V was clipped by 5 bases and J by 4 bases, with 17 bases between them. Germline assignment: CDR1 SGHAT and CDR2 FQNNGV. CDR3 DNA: TGTGCCAGCAGCCTGGGAACGGGAGTAGGAGAGACCCAGTACTTC. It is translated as CASSLGTGVGETQYF. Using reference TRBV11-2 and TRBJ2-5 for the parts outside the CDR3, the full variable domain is EAGVAQSPRYKIIEKRQSVAFWCNPISGHATLYWYQQILGQGPKLLIQFQNNGVVDDSQLPKDRFSAERLKGVDSTLKIQPAKLEDSAVYLCASSLGTGVGETQYFGPGTRLLVL.

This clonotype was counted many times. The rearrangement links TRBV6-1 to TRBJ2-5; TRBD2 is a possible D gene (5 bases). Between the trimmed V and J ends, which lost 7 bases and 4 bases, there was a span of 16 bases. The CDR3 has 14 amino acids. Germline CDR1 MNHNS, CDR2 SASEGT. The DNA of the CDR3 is TGTGCCAGCAATCGGGCGGGCGGCGGAGAGACCCAGTACTTC. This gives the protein CASNRAGGGETQYF.